This T cell receptor (beta chain) was documented in a study of long-term antiretroviral therapy in people with HIV. Study-level background: Samples from the earliest time points predate the 2015 immediate-ART recommendation by about a decade. Study-level points and caveats: All time points showed a repertoire dominated by clones expanded before ART. Blood in the study was drawn between the mid-2000s and the late 2010s, possibly under older ART regimens, which may be less effective than current ones.

The immunoSEQ assay was v3.0, run at survey level. Sequencing efforts were directed toward about 40,000-55,000 T-cell genomes per sample. Using immunoSEQ multiplex PCR, the repertoire was profiled, and TCRdb retains in-frame clones only, with some absent. The repertoire holds about 25,000 clones, 76% seen once, with approximately 11% in the top ten. Of note for this clone: Its antigen is undetermined.

Between the trimmed V and J ends, which lost 0 bases and 2 bases, there was a span of 11 bases. Germline V gene sequence: CDR1 SQVTM, CDR2 ANQGSEA. There are 15 residues in the CDR3. Sequencing used unsorted PBMCs, obtained 1.1 years before starting antiretroviral therapy. This chain joins TRBV29-1 and TRBJ2-4; D is unclear. The sequence was obtained from a woman aged 40 to 50 with HIV. CDR3: CSVEDGLGSKNIQYF. The CDR3 DNA is TGCAGCGTTGAAGATGGTCTGGGATCCAAAAACATTCAGTACTTC. The full variable domain, its missing parts supplied by reference TRBV29-1 and TRBJ2-4, is SAVISQKPSRDICQRGTSLTIQCQVDSQVTMMFWYRQQPGQSLTLIATANQGSEATYESGFVIDKFPISRPNLTFSTLTVSNMSPEDSSIYLCSVEDGLGSKNIQYFGAGTRLSVL.